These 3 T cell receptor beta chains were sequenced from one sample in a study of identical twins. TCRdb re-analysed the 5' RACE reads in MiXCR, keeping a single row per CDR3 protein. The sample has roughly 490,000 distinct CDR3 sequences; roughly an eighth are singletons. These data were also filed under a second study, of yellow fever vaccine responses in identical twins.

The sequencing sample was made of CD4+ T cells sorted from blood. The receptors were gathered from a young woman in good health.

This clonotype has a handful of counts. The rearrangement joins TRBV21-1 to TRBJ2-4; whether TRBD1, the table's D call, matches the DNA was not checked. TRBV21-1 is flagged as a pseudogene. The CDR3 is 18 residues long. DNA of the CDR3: TGTGCCAGCAGCCCCCTCTGTGGCTCACCTTTAGCCAAAAACATTCAGTACTTC. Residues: CASSPLCGSPLAKNIQYF.

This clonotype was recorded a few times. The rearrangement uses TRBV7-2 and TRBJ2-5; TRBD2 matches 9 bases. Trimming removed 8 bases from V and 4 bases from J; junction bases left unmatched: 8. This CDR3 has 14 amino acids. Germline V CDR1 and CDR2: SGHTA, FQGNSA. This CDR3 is CASLRGGIGETQYF. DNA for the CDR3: TGTGCCAGCTTGCGGGGGGGAATAGGAGAGACCCAGTACTTC.

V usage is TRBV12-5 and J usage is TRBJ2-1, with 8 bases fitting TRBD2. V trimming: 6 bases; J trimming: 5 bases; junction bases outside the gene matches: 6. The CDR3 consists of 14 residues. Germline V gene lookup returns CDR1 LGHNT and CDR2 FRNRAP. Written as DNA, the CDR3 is TGTGCTAGTGGGTTTAGCGGGGAGCACAATGAGCAGTTCTTC. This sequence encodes CASGFSGEHNEQFF.